These T cell receptor beta chains were read from a single sample in a study of Tregs in tolerant kidney transplant recipients. Measured with immunoSEQ multiplex PCR; TCRdb has only the in-frame clones, and not every one. The profile shows more than 12,000 clones, roughly 78% of them singletons. Sequenced here: Tregs from blood, sampled before the transplant. Every receptor here comes from a human donor who received a combined kidney and bone marrow transplant. Each CDR3 is given with its conserved first and last residue. A D gene is named only where the DNA matches it firmly. Clone sizes are given selectively: once, few, many, or a class where the clone is expanded.

-	once	TRBV11-2	TRBJ1-2	CASSVKTGVVGYTF	TGTGCCAGCAGCGTTAAGACGGGGGTCGTTGGCTACACCTTC
TRBD1	-	TRBV12-5	TRBJ1-2	CASGLVLPQGASLYGYTF	TGTGCTAGTGGTTTGGTCCTCCCGCAGGGGGCTTCTCTCTATGGCTACACCTTC
TRBD2	-	TRBV28	TRBJ2-7	CASSSSGRAKDEQYF	TGTGCCAGCAGTTCTAGCGGGAGGGCCAAGGACGAGCAGTACTTC
-	-	TRBV5-1	TRBJ2-7	CASSPLADYEQYF	TGCGCCAGCAGCCCCCTAGCCGACTACGAGCAGTACTTC
-	-	TRBV5-4	TRBJ1-2	CASSLGGINYGYTF	TGTGCCAGCAGCCTGGGAGGGATTAACTATGGCTACACCTTC
-	-	TRBV5-1	TRBJ1-2	CASSSSPKVGGAKGYTF	TGCGCCAGCAGCTCTTCTCCGAAGGTCGGGGGGGCAAAAGGCTACACCTTC
TRBD1	few	TRBV2	TRBJ2-2	CASRGLAGGKVRTGELFF	TGTGCCAGCAGGGGCCTGGCAGGGGGAAAAGTCAGAACCGGGGAGCTGTTTTTT
-	-	TRBV12-2	TRBJ2-3	CAPLLGKRDTQYF	TGTGCCCCACTACTCGGTAAAAGAGATACGCAGTATTTT
-	few	TRBV19	TRBJ1-1	CASSIGTLNTEAFF	TGTGCCAGTAGTATAGGGACACTGAACACTGAAGCTTTCTTT
TRBD1	few	TRBV7-2	TRBJ2-7	CASSFRAGQGYEQYF	TGTGCCAGCAGCTTTAGAGCGGGACAGGGCTACGAGCAGTACTTC
TRBD2	-	TRBV10-1	TRBJ2-1	CAISRGGPREQFF	TGCGCCATCTCCCGGGGGGGGCCTCGAGAGCAGTTCTTC
TRBD1	-	TRBV7-8	TRBJ1-1	CASSQGQGNTEAFF	TGTGCCAGCAGCCAAGGACAGGGGAACACTGAAGCTTTCTTT
-	-	TRBV30	TRBJ2-5	CAWSNGIWTQYF	TGTGCCTGGAGTAACGGGATTTGGACCCAGTACTTC
TRBD1	-	TRBV7-2	TRBJ2-2	CASSIGQGVSGELFF	TGTGCCAGCAGCATAGGACAGGGGGTTAGCGGGGAGCTGTTTTTT
TRBD2	-	TRBV5-1	TRBJ2-1	CASSFSRTSGGYNEQFF	TGCGCCAGCAGCTTCTCCCGGACTAGCGGGGGCTACAATGAGCAGTTCTTC
TRBD2	-	TRBV14	TRBJ2-3	CASSQRTSGSTDTQYF	TGTGCCAGCAGCCAGCGGACTAGTGGGAGCACAGATACGCAGTATTTT
-	-	TRBV9	TRBJ2-3	CASSVEGRGAPLPDTQYF	TGTGCCAGCAGCGTAGAGGGCCGGGGGGCACCCCTCCCAGATACGCAGTATTTT
-	-	TRBV6-5	TRBJ1-1	CASSTNRVRRTEAFF	TGTGCCAGCAGTACTAATCGGGTAAGGAGGACTGAAGCTTTCTTT
-	-	TRBV2	TRBJ1-6	CATSGKGGDNSPLHF	TGTGCCACCAGCGGGAAGGGGGGGGATAATTCACCCCTCCACTTT
-	-	TRBV5-1	TRBJ1-2	CASSLAQENGYTF	TGCGCCAGCAGCTTGGCGCAGGAAAATGGCTACACCTTC
TRBD1	-	TRBV27	TRBJ2-1	CASSLGHRGEQFF	TGTGCCAGCAGTTTGGGCCACAGGGGTGAGCAGTTCTTC
TRBD1	few	TRBV2	TRBJ1-3	CASSTSTGGDPWGNTIYF	TGTGCCAGCAGTACCTCGACAGGGGGCGATCCGTGGGGAAACACCATATATTTT
-	-	TRBV27	TRBJ1-2	CASSFSGQLYGYTF	TGTGCCAGCAGTTTTTCCGGACAGCTCTATGGCTACACCTTC
TRBD2	once	TRBV5-1	TRBJ2-2	CASSPGSGKNTGELFF	TGCGCCAGCAGCCCCGGTAGCGGGAAGAACACCGGGGAGCTGTTTTTT